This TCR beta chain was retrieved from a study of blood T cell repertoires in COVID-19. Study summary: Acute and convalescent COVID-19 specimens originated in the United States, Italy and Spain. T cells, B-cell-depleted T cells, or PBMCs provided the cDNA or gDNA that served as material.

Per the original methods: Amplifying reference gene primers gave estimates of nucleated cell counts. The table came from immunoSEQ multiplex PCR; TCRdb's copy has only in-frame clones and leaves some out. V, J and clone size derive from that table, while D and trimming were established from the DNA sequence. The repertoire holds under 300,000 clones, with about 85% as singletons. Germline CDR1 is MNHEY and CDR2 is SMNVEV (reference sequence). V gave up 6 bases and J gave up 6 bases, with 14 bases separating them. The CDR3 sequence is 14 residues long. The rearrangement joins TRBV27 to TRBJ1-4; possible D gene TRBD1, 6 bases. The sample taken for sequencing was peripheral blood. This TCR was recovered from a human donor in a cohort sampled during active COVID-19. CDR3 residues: CASRGHGDHEKLFF. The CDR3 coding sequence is TGTGCCAGCAGGGGACACGGCGACCATGAAAAACTGTTTTTT.